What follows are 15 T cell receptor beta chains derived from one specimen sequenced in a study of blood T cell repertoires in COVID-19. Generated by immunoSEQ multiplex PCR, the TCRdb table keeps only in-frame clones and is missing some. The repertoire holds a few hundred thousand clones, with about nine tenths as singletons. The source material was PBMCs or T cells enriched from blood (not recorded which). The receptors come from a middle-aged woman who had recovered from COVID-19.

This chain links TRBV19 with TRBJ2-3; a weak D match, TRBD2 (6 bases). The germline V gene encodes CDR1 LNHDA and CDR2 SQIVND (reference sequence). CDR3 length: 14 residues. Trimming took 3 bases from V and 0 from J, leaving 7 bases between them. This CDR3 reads CASSIGLSTDTQYF. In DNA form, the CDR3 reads TGTGCCAGTAGTATTGGACTAAGCACAGATACGCAGTATTTT.

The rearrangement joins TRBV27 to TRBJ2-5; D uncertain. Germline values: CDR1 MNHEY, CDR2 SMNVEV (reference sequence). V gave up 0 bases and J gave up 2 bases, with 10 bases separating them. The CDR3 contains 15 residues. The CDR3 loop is CASSLSNPRQETQYF. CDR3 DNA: TGTGCCAGCAGTTTATCGAACCCCAGACAAGAGACCCAGTACTTC.

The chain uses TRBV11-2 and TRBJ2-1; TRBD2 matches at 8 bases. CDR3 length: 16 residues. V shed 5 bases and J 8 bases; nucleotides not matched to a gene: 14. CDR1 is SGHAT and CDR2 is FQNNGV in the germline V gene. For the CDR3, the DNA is TGTGCCAGCAGCCCCAGGGGACTAGGACTCTTCGATGAGCAGTTCTTC. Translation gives CASSPRGLGLFDEQFF.

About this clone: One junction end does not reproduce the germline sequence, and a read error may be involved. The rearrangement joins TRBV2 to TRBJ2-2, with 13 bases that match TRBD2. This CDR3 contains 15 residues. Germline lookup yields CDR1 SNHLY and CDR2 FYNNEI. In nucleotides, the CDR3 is TGTGCCAGCAGGGGGACTAGCGGGAACCCCGGGGAGCTGTTTTTT. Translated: CASRGTSGNPGELFF.

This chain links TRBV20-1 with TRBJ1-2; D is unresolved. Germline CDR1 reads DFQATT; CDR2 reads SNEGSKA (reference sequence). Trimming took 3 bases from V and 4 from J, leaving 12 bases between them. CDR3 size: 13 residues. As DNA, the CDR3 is TGCAGTGCTAGTGACGGGATACCCTATGGCTACACCTTC. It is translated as CSASDGIPYGYTF.

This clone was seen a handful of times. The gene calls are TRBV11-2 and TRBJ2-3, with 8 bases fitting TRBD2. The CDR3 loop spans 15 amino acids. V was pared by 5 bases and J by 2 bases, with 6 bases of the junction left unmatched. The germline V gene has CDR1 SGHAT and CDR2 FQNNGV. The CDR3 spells CASSPGTRNTDTQYF. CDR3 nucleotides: TGTGCCAGCAGCCCCGGGACTAGAAACACAGATACGCAGTATTTT.

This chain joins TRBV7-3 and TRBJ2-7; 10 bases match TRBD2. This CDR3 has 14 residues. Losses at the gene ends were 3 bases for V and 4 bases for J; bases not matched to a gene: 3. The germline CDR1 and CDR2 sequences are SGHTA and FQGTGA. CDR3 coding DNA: TGTGCCAGCAGCTTTAGCGGGGGGCCATACGAGCAGTACTTC. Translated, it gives CASSFSGGPYEQYF.

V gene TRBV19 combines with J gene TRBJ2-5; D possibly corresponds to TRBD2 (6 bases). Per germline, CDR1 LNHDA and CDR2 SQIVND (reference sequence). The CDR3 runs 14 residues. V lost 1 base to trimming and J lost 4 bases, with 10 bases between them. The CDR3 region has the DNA TGTGCCAGTAGTATAGTGGGGGGAGGAGAGACCCAGTACTTC. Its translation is CASSIVGGGETQYF.

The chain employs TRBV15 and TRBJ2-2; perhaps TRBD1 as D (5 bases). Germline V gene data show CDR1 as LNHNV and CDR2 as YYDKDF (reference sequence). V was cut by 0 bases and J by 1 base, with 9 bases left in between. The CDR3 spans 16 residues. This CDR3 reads CATSRDFGQNTGELFF. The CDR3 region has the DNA TGTGCCACCAGCAGAGACTTCGGACAGAACACCGGGGAGCTGTTTTTT.

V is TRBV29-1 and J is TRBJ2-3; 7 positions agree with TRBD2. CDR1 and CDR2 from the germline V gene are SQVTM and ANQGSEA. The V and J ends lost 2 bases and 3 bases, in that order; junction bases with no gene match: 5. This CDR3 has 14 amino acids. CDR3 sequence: CSVERAGVTDTQYF. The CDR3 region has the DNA TGCAGCGTTGAAAGGGCGGGAGTGACAGATACGCAGTATTTT.

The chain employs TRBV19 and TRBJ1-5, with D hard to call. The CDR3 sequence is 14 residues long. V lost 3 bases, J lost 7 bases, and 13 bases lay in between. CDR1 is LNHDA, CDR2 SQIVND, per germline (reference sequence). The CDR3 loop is CASSISRKGQPQHF. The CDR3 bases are TGTGCCAGTAGTATTTCGAGGAAAGGACAGCCCCAGCATTTT.

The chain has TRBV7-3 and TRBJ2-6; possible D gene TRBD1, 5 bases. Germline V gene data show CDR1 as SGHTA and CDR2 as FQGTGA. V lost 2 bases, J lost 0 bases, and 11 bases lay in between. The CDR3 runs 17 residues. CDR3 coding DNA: TGTGCCAGCAGCTTACAGGGAATAGGCTCTGGGGCCAACGTCCTGACTTTC. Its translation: CASSLQGIGSGANVLTF. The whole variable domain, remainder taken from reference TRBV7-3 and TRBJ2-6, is GAGVSQTPSNKVTEKGKYVELRCDPISGHTALYWYRQSLGQGPEFLIYFQGTGAADDSGLPNDRFFAVRPEGSVSTLKIQRTERGDSAVYLCASSLQGIGSGANVLTFGAGSRLTVL.

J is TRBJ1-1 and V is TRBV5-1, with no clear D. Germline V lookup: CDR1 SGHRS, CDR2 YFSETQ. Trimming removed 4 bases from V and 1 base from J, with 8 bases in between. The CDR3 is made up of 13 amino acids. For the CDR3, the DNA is TGCGCCAGCAGCGTCGACACGAACACTGAAGCTTTCTTT. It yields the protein CASSVDTNTEAFF.

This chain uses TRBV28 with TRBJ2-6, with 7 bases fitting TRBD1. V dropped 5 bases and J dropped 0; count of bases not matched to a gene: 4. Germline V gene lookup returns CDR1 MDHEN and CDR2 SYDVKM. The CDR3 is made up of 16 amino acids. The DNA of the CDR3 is TGTGCCAGCAGTAGGACAGGCTACTCTGGGGCCAACGTCCTGACTTTC. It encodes CASSRTGYSGANVLTF.

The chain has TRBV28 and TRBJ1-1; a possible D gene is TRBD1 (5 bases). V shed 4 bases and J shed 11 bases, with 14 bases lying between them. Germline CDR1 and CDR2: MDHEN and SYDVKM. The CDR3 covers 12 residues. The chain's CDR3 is CASSSADSGAFF. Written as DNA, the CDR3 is TGTGCCAGCAGTTCGGCCGACAGCGGGGCTTTCTTT.